The 20 T cell receptor beta chains below all came from one sample that was sequenced in a study of T cells after yellow fever vaccination. Each CDR3 protein gets one entry after TCRdb re-called the 5' RACE reads with MiXCR. In the table there are 500,000 to 650,000 distinct CDR3 sequences, roughly an eighth of which are singletons. Sequences were derived from PBMCs, sampled on the day of the yellow fever booster vaccination. The receptors originated from a man aged 25 to 40 who received the YFV17D yellow fever vaccine.

This chain joins TRBV11-2 and TRBJ2-3, with D hard to call. The germline V gene has CDR1 SGHAT and CDR2 FQNNGV. The CDR3 sequence is 14 residues long. Trimming took off 6 bases at V and 0 bases at J, with 10 bases between the two ends. Here the CDR3 reads CASSFGYSTDTQYF. In DNA form, the CDR3 reads TGTGCCAGCAGTTTTGGATACAGCACAGATACGCAGTATTTT.

The chain is built from TRBV20-1 and TRBJ1-2, with D possibly matching TRBD1 (5 bases). This CDR3 is 14 amino acids long. The germline V and J ends were trimmed by 6 bases and 5 bases, with 19 bases remaining between them. Germline-derived CDR1 and CDR2 are DFQATT and SNEGSKA (reference sequence). The chain's CDR3 is CSASGSGKVYGYTF. The CDR3 region has the DNA TGCAGTGCAAGTGGGTCAGGGAAGGTTTATGGCTACACCTTC.

The chain employs TRBV29-1 and TRBJ2-1; 7 nucleotides align to TRBD2. Germline CDR1 reads SQVTM; CDR2 reads ANQGSEA. V lost 5 bases and J lost 3; bases outside the gene matches: 4. CDR3 length equals 13 residues. CDR3 nucleotide sequence: TGCAGCGTTAGAGCGGGAAGCTACAATGAGCAGTTCTTC. It specifies CSVRAGSYNEQFF.

As to this clonotype: This CDR3 is missing its conserved last phenylalanine or tryptophan, likely due to a read error. The chain has TRBV9 and TRBJ2-5; either TRBD1 or TRBD2 may supply D (5 bases each). There are 14 residues in the CDR3. Trimming cost V 3 bases and J 2 bases, with 11 bases left between them. CDR1 is SGDLS, CDR2 YYNGEE, per germline. CDR3 sequence reads: CASSAGPRQETQYL. CDR3 bases: TGTGCCAGCAGCGCGGGACCCCGGCAAGAGACCCAGTACTTA.

At least ten counts were recorded for this clonotype. The CDR3 sequence is CSSSVDEQFF. In DNA form, the CDR3 reads TGCAGTTCTAGCGTCGATGAGCAGTTCTTC. The chain links TRBV29-1 to TRBJ2-1; a weak D match, TRBD2 (6 bases). The CDR3 runs to 10 residues. The germline V gene has CDR1 SQVTM and CDR2 ANQGSEA.

This clonotype showed up many times. The chain recombines TRBV5-1 with TRBJ2-1, with D possibly being TRBD1 (5 bases). This CDR3 is built from 14 residues. Between the trimmed V and J ends, which lost 0 bases and 2 bases, there was a span of 6 bases. CDR1 is SGHRS and CDR2 is YFSETQ in the germline V gene. DNA for the CDR3: TGCGCCAGCAGCTTGGGACAGACCTACAATGAGCAGTTCTTC. It is translated as CASSLGQTYNEQFF.

In its sample, this clonotype was seen a few times. The V call is TRBV4-3, the J call TRBJ2-7, with 9 bases fitting TRBD2. The CDR3 length is 18 residues. After removal of 0 bases from V and 2 bases from J, the junction contained 11 bases not matched to a gene. CDR1 is LGHNA, CDR2 YSLEER, per germline. CDR3 nucleotides: TGCGCCAGCAGCCAAGATGTCGCGGGAGGGACCCCCCCCTACGAGCAGTACTTC. Its translation: CASSQDVAGGTPPYEQYF.

The chain combines TRBV10-3 with TRBJ1-1, with D possibly matching TRBD1 (6 bases). The V end was cut by 6 bases, the J end by 0 bases, with 8 bases between. This CDR3 contains 13 residues. Looked up from germline, CDR1 is ENHRY and CDR2 is SYGVKD. The CDR3 loop is CAIRRDMNTEAFF. The CDR3 coding sequence is TGTGCCATCAGGCGGGACATGAACACTGAAGCTTTCTTT.

The V gene is TRBV5-1, the J gene TRBJ2-1; 9 bases match TRBD1. The germline V gene has CDR1 SGHRS and CDR2 YFSETQ. This CDR3 is built from 17 residues. V lost 7 bases and J lost 6; bases outside the gene matches: 17. The CDR3 DNA is TGCGCCAGCCGAGAGACAGGGGGAGATATGGGTACCAATGAGCAGTTCTTC. Amino acids: CASRETGGDMGTNEQFF. Combining the CDR3 with reference TRBV5-1 and TRBJ2-1 gives the whole variable domain KAGVTQTPRYLIKTRGQQVTLSCSPISGHRSVSWYQQTPGQGLQFLFEYFSETQRNKGNFPGRFSGRQFSNSRSEMNVSTLELGDSALYLCASRETGGDMGTNEQFFGPGTRLTVL.

The chain employs TRBV5-1 and TRBJ2-2; D is uncertain. Deletions cut 5 bases from V and 8 bases from J, with 13 bases between. Germline V gene sequence: CDR1 SGHRS, CDR2 YFSETQ. This CDR3 contains 13 residues. In DNA form, the CDR3 reads TGCGCCAGCAGAGGATTGGATTGGGGGGAGCTGTTTTTT. Translated: CASRGLDWGELFF.

This clonotype was seen only a few times. CDR3: CASGLAGGPYEQFF. In DNA, the CDR3 is TGTGCCAGCGGCCTAGCGGGAGGGCCCTATGAGCAGTTCTTC. This rearrangement joins TRBV7-3 to TRBJ2-1; 12 bases agree with TRBD2. V lost 8 bases to trimming and J lost 8 bases; unmatched junction nucleotides: 7. From germline, CDR1 is SGHTA and CDR2 FQGTGA. This CDR3 has 14 amino acids.

This clonotype was seen ten or more times. J is TRBJ1-1 and V is TRBV9; 7 bases agree with TRBD1. Germline assignment: CDR1 SGDLS and CDR2 YYNGEE. There are 15 residues in the CDR3. The V and J ends lost 3 bases and 0 bases, in that order; junction bases with no gene match: 5. The CDR3, as DNA: TGTGCCAGCAGCGGACCGACAGGGATGAACACTGAAGCTTTCTTT. Its translation: CASSGPTGMNTEAFF.

This clonotype has only a few counts. This chain joins TRBV7-2 and TRBJ2-6; D ambiguous. Germline assignment: CDR1 SGHTA and CDR2 FQGNSA. V lost 2 bases to trimming and J lost 1 base, with 12 bases between them. The CDR3 covers 17 residues. As DNA, the CDR3 is TGTGCCAGCAGCTTAATGAGGTTTGGGTCTGGGGCCAACGTCCTGACTTTC. Translation: CASSLMRFGSGANVLTF.

With regard to this clonotype: Germline is not matched at one junction end, which may reflect a read error. The chain is built from TRBV9 and TRBJ2-5; 7 bases align to TRBD2. The germline V gene encodes CDR1 SGDLS and CDR2 YYNGEE. This CDR3 spans 11 amino acids. CDR3 loop: CASSGIAGVDF. CDR3 coding DNA: TGTGCCAGCAGCGGAATAGCGGGTGTGGACTTC.

This clonotype was seen a handful of times. J is TRBJ1-2 and V is TRBV5-8, with D tentatively TRBD1 (6 bases). The CDR3 contains 15 residues. Germline-derived CDR1 and CDR2 are SGHTS and YDEGEE. V was cut by 6 bases and J by 7 bases, with 22 bases left in between. The DNA for the CDR3 is TGTGCCAGCATTTGGGACCCGACAGGTTTGGCTGGCTACACCTTC. Its protein is CASIWDPTGLAGYTF.

The gene calls are TRBV12-3 or TRBV12-4 and TRBJ2-7, with D tentatively TRBD2 (6 bases). The CDR3 sequence is 15 residues long. Trimming stripped 5 bases from V and 0 bases from J, with 14 bases between. For the CDR3, the DNA is TGTGCCAGCAGTCCCTCGGGAGCGGGCTCCTACGAGCAGTACTTC. This translates into CASSPSGAGSYEQYF.

CDR3 residues: CSVSLAGTDTQYF. The CDR3 DNA is TGCAGCGTTTCACTAGCGGGCACAGATACGCAGTATTTT. The chain combines TRBV29-1 with TRBJ2-3; 8 bases agree with TRBD2. CDR1 is SQVTM and CDR2 is ANQGSEA in the germline V gene. The V gene end was trimmed by 5 bases and the J gene end by 1 base; junction bases not matched to a gene: 2. This CDR3 is 13 amino acids long.

This clonotype was picked up a small number of times. DNA of the CDR3: TGTGCCAGCAGCGAGGACCTAGCCTCATACAATGAGCAGTTCTTC. Its protein product is CASSEDLASYNEQFF. The V gene is TRBV9, the J gene TRBJ2-1, with D possibly being TRBD2 (5 bases). The ends were cut back, 3 bases at V and 4 bases at J, with 14 bases in the middle. Looked up from germline, CDR1 is SGDLS and CDR2 is YYNGEE. CDR3 length: 15 residues.

The rearrangement links TRBV20-1 to TRBJ2-3; tentative D call: TRBD2 (5 bases). This CDR3 spans 16 amino acids. Germline CDR1 DFQATT, CDR2 SNEGSKA (reference sequence). V lost 1 base to trimming and J lost 3 bases, with 17 bases between them. The CDR3 here is CSARAGAAPRTDTQYF. The CDR3 nucleotides are TGCAGTGCTAGAGCAGGAGCGGCACCCAGAACAGATACGCAGTATTTT.

This clonotype was seen a few times. This chain uses TRBV28 with TRBJ2-7; D not certain. Germline V gene lookup returns CDR1 MDHEN and CDR2 SYDVKM. V was pared by 4 bases and J by 5 bases, with 15 bases between. The CDR3 is 14 amino acids. The CDR3 protein is CASSSLGPVHEQYF. CDR3 nucleotides: TGTGCCAGCAGTTCTCTGGGCCCAGTCCACGAGCAGTACTTC.